This T cell receptor beta chain was documented in a study of T-cell memory formation after mild COVID-19. TCRdb used MiXCR to reprocess the 5' RACE reads, holding one entry per CDR3 protein. The sample lists some 150,000 distinct CDR3 sequences, approximately 25% occurring once. The V end was cut by 2 bases, the J end by 8 bases, with 15 bases between. This CDR3 has 14 amino acids. CDR1 is MGHDK, CDR2 SYGVNS, per germline. With respect to this clonotype: Its matching antigen is unknown.

Overall study findings and caveats: Pre-infection memory contained some responding clones, which suggested that cross-reactive memory had joined.

The origin of this receptor is an adult woman who had mild COVID-19 (a few samples of this study predate the infection). Cell type and time point are not known. The V call is TRBV25-1, the J call TRBJ1-2; D remains ambiguous. The sequenced material came from PBMCs or a T cell subset sorted from them (not recorded which). The CDR3 loop reads CASSEGRRRAGYTF. In nucleotides, the CDR3 is TGTGCCAGCAGTGAAGGACGGCGCCGGGCGGGCTACACCTTC.